These 23 T cell receptor beta chains were all obtained from the same sample, sequenced in a study of cytomegalovirus exposure and HLA in healthy donors. The PCR contained 60 Vbeta and 13 Jbeta primers. The method was immunoSEQ multiplex PCR; TCRdb's version includes in-frame clones alone and lacks a portion of them. Among 150,000 to 200,000 clones listed, 80% to 90% were seen once. The sequencing input was PBMCs. All receptors derive from a man younger than 35 in good health and CMV-seropositive.

The chain is built from TRBV5-4 and TRBJ1-1; 7 bases line up with TRBD1. V lost 0 bases to trimming and J lost 7 bases; unmatched junction nucleotides: 6. The CDR3 is 14 residues long. Germline loops: CDR1 SGHNT, CDR2 YYREEE (reference sequence). The CDR3 loop is CASSLEGAGVEAFF. CDR3 nucleotide sequence: TGTGCCAGCAGCTTGGAGGGGGCGGGTGTTGAAGCTTTCTTT.

This sequence joins TRBV7-6 and TRBJ2-1; TRBD1 agrees at 9 bases. This CDR3 is 16 amino acids long. With V trimmed by 5 bases and J by 0 bases, 5 bases remained unmatched. Germline CDR1 and CDR2: SGHVS and FNYEAQ. The DNA of the CDR3 is TGTGCCAGCAGCACACCGGGACAGGGCTCCTACAATGAGCAGTTCTTC. Protein product: CASSTPGQGSYNEQFF.

The chain links TRBV5-1 to TRBJ1-2, with TRBD1 matching over 8 bases. The CDR3 has 16 residues. From germline, CDR1 is SGHRS and CDR2 YFSETQ. V trimming: 4 bases; J trimming: 5 bases; junction bases outside the gene matches: 13. In DNA, the CDR3 is TGCGCCAGCAGCACCGTGTACAGGGGGAAACGGTATGGCTACACCTTC. It encodes CASSTVYRGKRYGYTF.

The genes are TRBV4-3 and TRBJ2-3; D perhaps matches TRBD2 (6 bases). This CDR3 has 16 amino acids. Germline values: CDR1 LGHNA, CDR2 YSLEER. The V end lost 0 bases, the J end lost 2 bases, and 12 bases lay between the germline ends. The CDR3 DNA reads TGCGCCAGCAGCCAAGATGCAGCGGGTTACACAGATACGCAGTATTTT. Its protein is CASSQDAAGYTDTQYF.

The V call is TRBV7-6, the J call TRBJ2-3; D might be TRBD2 (6 bases). Germline loops: CDR1 SGHVS, CDR2 FNYEAQ. The CDR3 is 14 residues long. V was shortened by 5 bases and J by 6 bases, with 15 bases between the two germline ends. This chain's CDR3 is CASSPLGGDDTQYF. CDR3 bases: TGTGCCAGCAGCCCCCTGGGGGGTGATGATACGCAGTATTTT.

This chain connects TRBV6-4 to TRBJ2-2, with 7 bases lining up with TRBD1. The CDR3 loop spans 16 amino acids. The J segment lost 5 bases and the V segment lost 3 bases, leaving 9 bases of the junction unmatched. Looked up from germline, CDR1 is MRHNA and CDR2 is SNTAGT. The CDR3 protein is CASSETGEEGTGELFF. The CDR3 nucleotides are TGTGCCAGCAGTGAAACAGGGGAAGAGGGGACCGGGGAGCTGTTTTTT.

The rearrangement joins TRBV2 to TRBJ1-6; tentatively, D is TRBD1 (5 bases). The CDR3 runs to 15 residues. Germline assignment: CDR1 SNHLY and CDR2 FYNNEI. V was trimmed by 10 bases and J by 7 bases, leaving 20 bases between them. In DNA form, the CDR3 reads TGTGCCATGCACTCAACGGGGGTCATCAATTCACCCCTCCACTTT. Translation gives CAMHSTGVINSPLHF. Drawing the rest from reference TRBV2 and TRBJ1-6, the complete variable domain is EPEVTQTPSHQVTQMGQEVILRCVPISNHLYFYWYRQILGQKVEFLVSFYNNEISEKSEIFDDQFSVERPDGSNFTLKIRSTKLEDSAMYFCAMHSTGVINSPLHFGNGTRLTVT.

The chain couples TRBV7-9 to TRBJ1-3; 12 bases map to TRBD1. Germline loops: CDR1 SEHNR, CDR2 FQNEAQ (reference sequence). The CDR3 sequence is 16 residues long. Trimming removed 3 bases from V and 16 bases from J; junction bases left unmatched: 16. CDR3: CASSFLRGDRGRRDYF. The CDR3 nucleotides read TGTGCCAGCAGCTTCCTCCGTGGGGACAGGGGGCGTCGGGATTATTTT.

The J gene is TRBJ2-7, the V gene TRBV6-5, with TRBD2 as a possible D gene (7 bases). Trimming pared 10 bases from V and 2 bases from J, leaving 18 bases between. This CDR3 comprises 14 residues. Germline CDR1 MNHEY, CDR2 SVGAGI. The DNA for the CDR3 is TGTGCCACTAAAAGAGGGGGGGACCCCTACGAGCAGTACTTC. This gives the protein CATKRGGDPYEQYF.

V gene TRBV9 combines with J gene TRBJ2-5, with 10 bases matching TRBD2. This CDR3 is built from 17 residues. V shed 0 bases and J 5 bases; nucleotides not matched to a gene: 10. The germline CDR1 and CDR2 sequences are SGDLS and YYNGEE. The CDR3 is CASSVEVSGGLRETQYF. The CDR3 region has the DNA TGTGCCAGCAGCGTAGAGGTTAGCGGGGGGTTGCGGGAGACCCAGTACTTC.

V usage is TRBV19 and J usage is TRBJ2-3; maybe TRBD2 (6 bases). V shed 4 bases and J shed 2 bases, with 19 bases lying between them. Germline V CDR1 and CDR2: LNHDA, SQIVND (reference sequence). This CDR3 has 17 amino acids. CDR3 coding DNA: TGTGCCAGTAGTACACCTCCGGACTACGACCCCACAGATACGCAGTATTTT. It yields the protein CASSTPPDYDPTDTQYF.

This sequence joins TRBV15 and TRBJ2-3, with D possibly matching TRBD2 (5 bases). V was pared by 5 bases and J by 6 bases, with 15 bases between. This CDR3 comprises 14 residues. Germline V gene sequence: CDR1 LNHNV, CDR2 YYDKDF (reference sequence). CDR3 loop: CATSPPRGSDTQYF. In DNA form, the CDR3 reads TGTGCCACCAGCCCTCCAAGAGGGTCGGATACGCAGTATTTT.

The chain joins TRBV9 to TRBJ2-5; 7 bases fit TRBD1. The CDR3 covers 15 residues. Germline V CDR1 and CDR2: SGDLS, YYNGEE. J gave up 1 base and V 3 bases, and 6 bases lay outside the gene matches. CDR3 sequence: CASSATGQLQETQYF. DNA for the CDR3: TGTGCCAGCAGCGCCACGGGACAGCTCCAAGAGACCCAGTACTTC.

The rearrangement links TRBV7-9 to TRBJ1-1; a weak D match, TRBD1 (5 bases). Trimming stripped 3 bases from V and 6 bases from J, with 20 bases between. Germline loops: CDR1 SEHNR, CDR2 FQNEAQ (reference sequence). This CDR3 contains 16 residues. This CDR3 reads CASSFPRTLAIPEAFF. The CDR3 DNA sequence: TGTGCCAGCAGCTTTCCGAGGACACTAGCCATACCTGAAGCTTTCTTT.

This clone was seen a handful of times. This rearrangement joins TRBV16 to TRBJ2-7; 7 bases agree with TRBD1. The CDR3 is 15 residues long. Germline V gene data show CDR1 as KGHSY and CDR2 as FQNENV. V lost 2 bases to trimming and J lost 3 bases; unmatched junction nucleotides: 7. In DNA form, the CDR3 reads TGTGCCAGCAGCCAACTGCTACAGGGGAACTACGAGCAGTACTTC. Translated: CASSQLLQGNYEQYF.

The rearrangement links TRBV6-6 to TRBJ2-5; 9 bases agree with TRBD1. The length of the CDR3 is 14 residues. CDR1 is MNHNY and CDR2 is SVGAGI in the germline V gene (reference sequence). J lost 5 bases, V lost 6 bases, and 7 bases had no gene match. DNA of the CDR3: TGTGCCAGCAGCCGAACAGGGGGCTGGGAGACCCAGTACTTC. This gives the protein CASSRTGGWETQYF.

The rearrangement links TRBV9 to TRBJ2-3; TRBD2 agrees at 12 bases. Trimming at V came to 2 bases and at J to 6 bases, leaving 7 bases not matched to a gene. Germline CDR1 SGDLS, CDR2 YYNGEE. This CDR3 is 16 amino acids long. CDR3 DNA sequence: TGTGCCAGCAGCGTCGCCCTAGCGGGGGGGCGTGATACGCAGTATTTT. Protein product: CASSVALAGGRDTQYF.

This chain uses TRBV2 with TRBJ2-3; no clear D gene. The CDR3 runs to 13 residues. Between the trimmed V and J ends, which lost 7 bases and 4 bases, there was a span of 12 bases. The germline gives CDR1 SNHLY, CDR2 FYNNEI. The DNA for the CDR3 is TGTGCCAGCACTCTCACGAGGTCAGATACGCAGTATTTT. Protein sequence: CASTLTRSDTQYF.

V usage is TRBV5-1 and J usage is TRBJ1-1, with D maybe TRBD1 (6 bases). V was pared by 3 bases and J by 1 base, with 10 bases between. Germline assignment: CDR1 SGHRS and CDR2 YFSETQ. This CDR3 is built from 14 residues. The CDR3 region is CASSSTGKNTEAFF. The CDR3 DNA reads as TGCGCCAGCAGCTCGACAGGAAAGAACACTGAAGCTTTCTTT.

There are a few counts of this clone. This chain uses TRBV5-6 with TRBJ1-1; possible D gene TRBD1, 5 bases. Per the germline V gene, CDR1 is SGHDT and CDR2 is YYEEEE. This CDR3 is 13 amino acids long. Trimming removed 0 bases at V and 11 bases at J, with 14 bases between. As DNA, the CDR3 is TGTGCCAGCAGCTTGGGGACACCCCTCGAGGCTTTCTTT. As protein: CASSLGTPLEAFF.

This clone was detected a few times. The chain has TRBV5-8 and TRBJ1-6, with D perhaps TRBD1 (5 bases). Germline V lookup: CDR1 SGHTS, CDR2 YDEGEE. Trimming stripped 3 bases from V and 6 bases from J, with 10 bases between. The CDR3 spans 14 residues. The CDR3 coding sequence is TGTGCCAGCAGCTCCAGGGCTAGTAATTCACCCCTCCACTTT. It is translated as CASSSRASNSPLHF.

This chain uses TRBV19 with TRBJ1-6; 8 bases map to TRBD1. Germline CDR1 is LNHDA and CDR2 is SQIVND (reference sequence). The CDR3 extends over 15 amino acids. The trim removed 5 bases at V and 9 bases at J, leaving 9 bases unmatched. CDR3 amino acids: CASSPSGTGPSPLHF. In DNA, the CDR3 is TGTGCCAGTAGTCCCTCCGGGACAGGTCCTTCACCCCTCCACTTT.

The J gene is TRBJ2-7, the V gene TRBV9, with TRBD2 as a possible D gene (6 bases). CDR3 length: 12 residues. The germline V gene encodes CDR1 SGDLS and CDR2 YYNGEE. Trimming took 3 bases from V and 4 from J, leaving 8 bases between them. This chain's CDR3 is CASSAGRYEQYF. The CDR3 DNA follows: TGTGCCAGCAGCGCTGGGAGGTACGAGCAGTACTTC.